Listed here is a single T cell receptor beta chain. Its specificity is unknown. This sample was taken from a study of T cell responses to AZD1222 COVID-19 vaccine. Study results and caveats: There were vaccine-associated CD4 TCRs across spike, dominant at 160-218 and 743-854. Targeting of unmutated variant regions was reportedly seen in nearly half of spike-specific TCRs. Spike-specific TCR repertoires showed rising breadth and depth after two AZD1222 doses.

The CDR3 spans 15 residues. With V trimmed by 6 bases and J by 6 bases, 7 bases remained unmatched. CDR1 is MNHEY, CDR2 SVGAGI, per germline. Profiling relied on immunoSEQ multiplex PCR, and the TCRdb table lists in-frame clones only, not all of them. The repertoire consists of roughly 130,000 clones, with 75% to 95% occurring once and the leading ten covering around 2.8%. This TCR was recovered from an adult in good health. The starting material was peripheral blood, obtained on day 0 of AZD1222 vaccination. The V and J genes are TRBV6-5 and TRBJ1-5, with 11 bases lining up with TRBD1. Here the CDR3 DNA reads TGTGCCAGCAGAGGCAGGACAGGGGGCAGTCAGCCCCAGCATTTT. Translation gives CASRGRTGGSQPQHF.